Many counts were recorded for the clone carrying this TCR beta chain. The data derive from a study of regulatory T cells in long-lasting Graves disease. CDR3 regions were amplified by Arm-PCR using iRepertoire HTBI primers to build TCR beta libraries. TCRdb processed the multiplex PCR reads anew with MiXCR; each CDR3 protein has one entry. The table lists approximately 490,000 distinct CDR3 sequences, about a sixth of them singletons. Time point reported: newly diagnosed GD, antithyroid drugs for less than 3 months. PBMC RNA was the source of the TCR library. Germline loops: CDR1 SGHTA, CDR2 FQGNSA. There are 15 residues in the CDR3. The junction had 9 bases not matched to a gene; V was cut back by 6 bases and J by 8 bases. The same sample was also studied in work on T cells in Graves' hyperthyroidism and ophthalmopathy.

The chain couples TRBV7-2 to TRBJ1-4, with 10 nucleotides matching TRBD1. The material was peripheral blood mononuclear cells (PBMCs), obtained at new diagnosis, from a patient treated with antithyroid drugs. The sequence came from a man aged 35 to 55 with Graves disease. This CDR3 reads CASSPTGTGEEKLFF. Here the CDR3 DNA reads TGTGCCAGCAGTCCCACCGGGACAGGGGAGGAAAAACTGTTTTTT.